The text below deals with one TCR beta chain. As yet, its antigen is unknown. A J-beta primer mix and a sample-barcoded 5' primer were used in a second PCR of roughly 7 to 12 cycles. Every cDNA molecule bore a tag from a template-switch adaptor containing 12 random nucleotides. TCRdb processed the 5' RACE reads anew with MiXCR; each CDR3 protein has one entry. The sample holds about 1,000,000 distinct CDR3 sequences, under 55% seen once. The data belong to a study of blood T cells in healthy people across ages. Study results and caveats: Considered underestimates were the diversity estimates obtained from one million T cells. Long-lived and aged donors differed, with more naive CD4+ cells and higher diversity in the long-lived.

V dropped 4 bases and J dropped 4; count of bases not matched to a gene: 7. The CDR3 consists of 18 residues. Germline V CDR1 and CDR2: LGHNA, YNFKEQ. This receptor was taken from a woman aged 60 to 75 in good health. The chain uses TRBV4-2 and TRBJ2-6, with TRBD2 matching 13 bases. Sequenced material: blood. For the CDR3, the DNA is TGTGCCAGCAGCCGAGGACTAGCGGGAGACTCAGGGGCCAACGTCCTGACTTTC. Protein: CASSRGLAGDSGANVLTF.